This T cell receptor beta chain was captured in a study of spatial heterogeneity in lung cancer. This clonotype was counted ten times or more. What it recognizes is unknown. This beta chain is an off-target read within a library intended for alpha chains, so its frequency means little. Study-wide results and limits: Tumor TCRs that were ubiquitous and expanded showed up in blood more at resection than follow-up.

This sample's time point: sample taken at primary tumor resection. Unsorted whole RNA samples from tumor, nontumor lung or frozen PBMC were sequenced. Untreated early-stage non-small cell lung cancer patients, roughly 72 in total, were the donors. One entry per CDR3 protein, called by TCRdb with MiXCR from the 5' RACE reads. The sample records 7,000 to 8,000 distinct CDR3 sequences, more than 6% being singletons. This receptor was identified in a male donor with early-stage non-small cell lung cancer. Sequencing used PBMCs, obtained at surgery.

CDR3 DNA: TGCAGCGCTAATCCCGACAGGAACTATGGCTACACCTTC. Translated, it gives CSANPDRNYGYTF. The chain combines TRBV29-1 with TRBJ1-2, with D possibly matching TRBD1 (6 bases). The germline V gene encodes CDR1 SQVTM and CDR2 ANQGSEA. CDR3 length: 13 residues. Trimming removed 7 bases at V and 2 bases at J, with 14 bases between.